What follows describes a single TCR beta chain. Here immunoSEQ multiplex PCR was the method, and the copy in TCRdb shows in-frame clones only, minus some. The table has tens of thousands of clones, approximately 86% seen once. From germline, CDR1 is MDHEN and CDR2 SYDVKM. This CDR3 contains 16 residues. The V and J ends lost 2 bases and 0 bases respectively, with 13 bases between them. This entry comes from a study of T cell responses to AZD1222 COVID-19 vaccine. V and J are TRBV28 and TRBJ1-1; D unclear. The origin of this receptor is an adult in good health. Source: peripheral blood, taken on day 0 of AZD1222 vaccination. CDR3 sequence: CASSLIGQDLNTEAFF. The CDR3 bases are TGTGCCAGCAGTTTAATCGGTCAAGACTTGAACACTGAAGCTTTCTTT. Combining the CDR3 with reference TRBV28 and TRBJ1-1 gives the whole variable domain DVKVTQSSRYLVKRTGEKVFLECVQDMDHENMFWYRQDPGLGLRLIYFSYDVKMKEKGDIPEGYSVSREKKERFSLILESASTNQTSMYLCASSLIGQDLNTEAFFGQGTRLTVV.